The entry below gives a single T cell receptor beta chain sequence along with its context. Living in roughly 23 US areas, the participants were between about 18 and 100 years of age. This sample was included in a study of blood T cell repertoires in COVID-19. Turning to the study itself: Cohort 3 recovery required two negative PCRs, clearance, or symptom resolution. COVID-19 samples, acute and convalescent, were from the United States, Italy and Spain. T cells, B-cell-depleted T cells, or PBMCs provided the cDNA or gDNA that served as material.

Clones were read by immunoSEQ multiplex PCR, and TCRdb kept only the in-frame ones, dropping some. The table shows 150,000 to 200,000 clones, with around 80% occurring only once. J was trimmed by 8 bases and V by 5 bases; bases with no gene match: 10. The CDR3 has 15 amino acids. Germline lookup yields CDR1 KGHDR and CDR2 SFDVKD. This chain joins TRBV24-1 and TRBJ2-1; TRBD1 matches at 8 bases. The sequencing input was PBMCs or T cells enriched from blood (not recorded which). This TCR was recovered from a woman aged 65 to 85 in a cohort exposed to, infected with or recovered from COVID-19 (not recorded which). CDR3 DNA: TGTGCCACCAGTGGGGCCGGGACAGGTCCCCATGAGCAGTTCTTC. This sequence encodes CATSGAGTGPHEQFF.